The rows below give T cell receptor beta chains drawn from one sample of a study of blood T cell repertoires in COVID-19. Profiling relied on immunoSEQ multiplex PCR, and the TCRdb table lists in-frame clones only, not all of them. Of some 330,000 clones detected, 75% to 90% appear once; the ten largest clones hold around 5%. Specimen: PBMCs or T cells enriched from blood (not recorded which). The receptors shown here come from a man aged 30 to 45 who had recovered from COVID-19. Each CDR3 is given with its conserved first and last residue. A D gene is named only where the DNA matches it firmly. Size values are once, few and many counts, or a class for expanded clones, and some rows have none.

size,D,J,V,DNA,CDR3
-,TRBD1,TRBJ1-1,TRBV13,TGTGCCAGCAGCTCAGGGATACTTCGACAGGGTATGAACACTGAAGCTTTCTTT,CASSSGILRQGMNTEAFF
-,-,TRBJ1-2,TRBV2,TGTGCCAGCAAGCCGGGGGTTGTGGACTATGGCTACACCTTC,CASKPGVVDYGYTF
once,-,TRBJ2-2,TRBV19,TGTGCCAGTATCCTCGGGGGGCTGCACACCGGGGAGCTGTTTTTT,CASILGGLHTGELFF
-,-,TRBJ2-1,TRBV19,TGTGCCAGTAGTAGAACAGGGAGAAGCCCTGAGCAGTTCTTC,CASSRTGRSPEQFF
-,-,TRBJ2-7,TRBV7-6,TGTGCCAGCAGCCAATTGTCGAGACAGGACTACGAGCAGTACTTC,CASSQLSRQDYEQYF
-,-,TRBJ1-5,TRBV27,TGTGCCAGCAGCCACCCTGGCGGAGATCAGCCCCAGCATTTT,CASSHPGGDQPQHF
-,-,TRBJ2-1,TRBV5-1,TGCGCCAGCAGCTTGTCGTCCCCCGGGGGAGAGCAGTTCTTC,CASSLSSPGGEQFF
once,-,TRBJ2-7,TRBV3-1/TRBV3-2,TGTGCCAGCAGCCAACACTCTGCGGGGGCAGGCGAGCAGTACTTC,CASSQHSAGAGEQYF
-,-,TRBJ1-2,TRBV6-1,TGTGCCAGCAGTGAACGCAACCGACTGAACTATGGCTACACCTTC,CASSERNRLNYGYTF
-,-,TRBJ1-3,TRBV14,TGTGCCAGCAGCCAAGTTCACGGCGGGGACACCATATATTTT,CASSQVHGGDTIYF
once,TRBD2,TRBJ2-5,TRBV5-4,TGTGCCAGCAGCTTGCCTGGCGGGGGGGCTGAGACCCAGTACTTC,CASSLPGGGAETQYF
-,TRBD1,TRBJ2-7,TRBV7-6,TGTGCCAGCAGCTTCGGTGGGGACAGGCACTCCTACGAGCAGTACTTC,CASSFGGDRHSYEQYF
-,TRBD1,TRBJ2-7,TRBV12-3/TRBV12-4,TGTGCCAGCAGTGTAGACAGGGTCTACGAGCAGTACTTC,CASSVDRVYEQYF
-,TRBD1,TRBJ1-5,TRBV28,TGTGCCGGGTCGAATGAGGACAGGGGGCATCAGCCCCAGCATTTT,CAGSNEDRGHQPQHF
-,-,TRBJ1-1,TRBV20-1,TGCAGTGCTCGGAGGAACACTGAAGCTTTCTTT,CSARRNTEAFF
-,-,TRBJ2-3,TRBV5-8,TGTGCCAGCAGCTTGGGTAGCCACACAGATACGCAGTATTTT,CASSLGSHTDTQYF
-,-,TRBJ2-1,TRBV7-9,TGTGCCAGCAGCTCGCGCAGGGGCAATGAGCAGTTCTTC,CASSSRRGNEQFF
-,-,TRBJ1-6,TRBV9,TGTGCCAGCAGCGTAGAAGACAATTATTCACCCCTCCACTTT,CASSVEDNYSPLHF
-,TRBD1,TRBJ1-2,TRBV11-3,TGTGCCAGCAGCTTAGATCAAACAGGGGTTGGCTACACCTTC,CASSLDQTGVGYTF
-,-,TRBJ1-5,TRBV5-1,TGCGCCAGCAGCTTGGCCCCAGGAAGCAATCAGCCCCAGCATTTT,CASSLAPGSNQPQHF
-,-,TRBJ1-5,TRBV2,TGTGCCAGCACAAGAGATCGGGGGGCTATTCAGCCCCAGCATTTT,CASTRDRGAIQPQHF
-,-,TRBJ1-4,TRBV18,TGTGCCAGCTCACCCACAGGGAGCGATGCAGGAAAACTGTTTTTT,CASSPTGSDAGKLFF
-,TRBD2,TRBJ2-1,TRBV9,TGTGCCAGCAGTCCCCGGACTAGCGGAATCTACAATGAGCAGTTCTTC,CASSPRTSGIYNEQFF
-,TRBD1,TRBJ1-6,TRBV5-4,TGTGCCAGCAGCCCCGGGACAGCCTATAATTCACCCCTCCACTTT,CASSPGTAYNSPLHF